Listed here is a single TCR beta chain. The antigen is not known. Doses given second, at about 4 or about 12 weeks, were pooled. This sample was included in a study of T cell responses to AZD1222 COVID-19 vaccine. General study points: There were mostly white British donors and more females than males, and clonal diversity was possibly underestimated.

Trimming shortened V by 4 bases and J by 1 base, and 7 bases separated the two germline ends. Germline CDR1 and CDR2: LNHDA and SQIVND (reference sequence). The CDR3 runs to 13 residues. Sequenced by immunoSEQ multiplex PCR; TCRdb stores in-frame clones only, minus some. The profile shows 100,000 to 150,000 clones, 85% to 95% of them singletons. The TCR was taken from an adult who received the AZD1222 COVID-19 vaccine. Material: peripheral blood, obtained 28 days after the second AZD1222 dose. This chain uses TRBV19 with TRBJ1-2, with a tentative D call TRBD1 (5 bases). CDR3 nucleotides: TGTGCCAGTAGTACCAGGGATAACTATGGCTACACCTTC. It translates to CASSTRDNYGYTF.